This T cell receptor beta chain emerged from a study of regulatory and conventional T cells in RAG deficiency (dated by TCRdb to 2017 to 2019). Regarding the research as a whole: High-throughput TCR beta sequencing was used to compare the diversity and composition of the Treg, conventional CD4+ and CD8+ T cell repertoires of RAG-deficient patients with those of healthy controls.

Before genomic DNA extraction, regulatory T cells were purified from blood as CD4+CD25-high CD127-low cells. Several healthy control donors were used as the comparison group for repertoire analyses. General conclusions and limits of the study: All patient T-cell subsets had shorter CDR3 lengths; Omenn syndrome patients showed >80% Treg-Tconv repertoire overlap at nucleotide and amino acid level. Compared with controls, Omenn syndrome and CID/AS patients had 95 to 100-fold fewer unique TCR beta sequences in Treg cells, but only about 9.5-fold fewer in the other subsets. Sorted CD25-high CD127-low cells from Omenn syndrome patients may represent peripherally activated cells rather than bona fide Treg cells. RAG-deficient patients showed markedly lower Shannon entropy and higher Simpson indices than control T-cell subpopulations. Some T-cell subset analyses were not performed for some subjects.

V has 4 bases trimmed and J has 3 bases trimmed; junction bases matching no gene number 6. Sequences SGHRS (CDR1) and YFSETQ (CDR2) are obtained from the germline V gene. The cysteine opens and the phenylalanine closes a CDR3 of 16 amino acids. Just the 48-base CDR3 DNA is kept, in frame starting at base 1. Comment on this clone: What this receptor recognizes is not known. Base qualities are not recorded, but no much larger clone differs from it by a single base.

Library creation used the immunoSEQ multiplex PCR assay. Rearranged TCR beta chain products were amplified from the genomic DNA of sorted T-cell subsets and were then sequenced. Per the source publication's procedure: Repertoire diversity of productive TCR beta rearrangements was quantified using Shannon entropy and Simpson indices. To assess clonal expansion, the frequencies of the 100 most abundant productive TCR beta clonotypes were added up as a share of total reads. A self-reactivity index based on amino acid usage at CDR3beta positions 6 and 7 was applied to the TRB repertoires. Two-way ANOVA was used for repertoire analyses, while Student t or Mann-Whitney tests were used for flow cytometric analyses. Here the immuneACCESS table is served through TCRdb, limited to in-frame sequences with V and J called. Missing clones are a known gap in these copies; in checked studies unresolved V genes cover under half, and the rest lacks a known reason. From that table come the V and J calls and clone size; the DNA was used to work out D and trimming. The sample profile shows about 7,100 clones; around 91% of them were found once. About 1.3% of the sample belongs to the ten largest clones.

This same sample was also part of a study on regulatory T cells. As that second study puts it: In the multiplex PCR, 52 forward TRBV primers and 13 reverse TRBJ primers were used, and assay-based and computational corrections were applied for amplification bias. Patient repertoires showed restricted unique TRB V-J pairs and skewed V and J gene usage, most marked in regulatory T cells. The study compared T-cell receptor beta repertoires of sorted regulatory, conventional CD4+ and CD8+ T cells between CD3G-deficient patients and healthy controls. Peripheral blood mononuclear cells were isolated by Ficoll density separation. Rearranged TRB loci were amplified from genomic DNA by multiplex PCR within the immunoSEQ assay. TRB amplicons were sequenced using an Illumina HiSeq platform. Custom algorithms error-filtered the raw sequences and aligned the raw sequences to reference gene sequences, after which the immunoSEQ online tools were used for analysis. The frequencies of productive and nonproductive TRB rearrangements were evaluated among unique sequences as well as among total sequences. Groups were compared by t tests, Mann-Whitney tests or two-way ANOVA performed in Prism software.

The sample taken for sequencing was CD127- CD25+ CD4+ Tregs sorted from blood. The chain uses TRBV5-1 and TRBJ2-2, with TRBD1 identical over 10 junction bases. The origin of this receptor is a human donor in good health. This receptor has the CDR3 CASSLPGTGDTGELFF. The sequenced DNA: TGCGCCAGCAGCCTACCCGGGACAGGGGACACCGGGGAGCTGTTTTTT.